The T cell receptor beta chain described here comes from a study of blood T cell repertoires in COVID-19. Study-level background: Donors in the United States, Italy and Spain gave samples during acute or convalescent COVID-19. T cells, B-cell-depleted T cells, or PBMCs supplied cDNA or gDNA.

This CDR3 has 15 amino acids. V lost 7 bases, J lost 9 bases, and 12 bases stayed unmatched. Germline CDR1 SGHTA, CDR2 FQGNSA. As originally analysed: How many nucleated cells were present was estimated from reference gene primer amplification. Sequencing used immunoSEQ multiplex PCR; TCRdb keeps in-frame clones, though not all of them. The V and J calls and clone size are taken from that table; D and trimming were inferred from the DNA. The repertoire includes about 210,000 clones, around 82% of them detected once, and 7.2% sits in the top ten. The sequenced material came from peripheral blood. The clonotype comes from an older woman with acute or convalescent COVID-19. V usage is TRBV7-2 and J usage is TRBJ2-1; 10 positions agree with TRBD2. The CDR3 nucleotides are TGTGCCAGCATCTACGAAAGCGGGGGGGTAGGTGAGCAGTTCTTC. Protein sequence: CASIYESGGVGEQFF.